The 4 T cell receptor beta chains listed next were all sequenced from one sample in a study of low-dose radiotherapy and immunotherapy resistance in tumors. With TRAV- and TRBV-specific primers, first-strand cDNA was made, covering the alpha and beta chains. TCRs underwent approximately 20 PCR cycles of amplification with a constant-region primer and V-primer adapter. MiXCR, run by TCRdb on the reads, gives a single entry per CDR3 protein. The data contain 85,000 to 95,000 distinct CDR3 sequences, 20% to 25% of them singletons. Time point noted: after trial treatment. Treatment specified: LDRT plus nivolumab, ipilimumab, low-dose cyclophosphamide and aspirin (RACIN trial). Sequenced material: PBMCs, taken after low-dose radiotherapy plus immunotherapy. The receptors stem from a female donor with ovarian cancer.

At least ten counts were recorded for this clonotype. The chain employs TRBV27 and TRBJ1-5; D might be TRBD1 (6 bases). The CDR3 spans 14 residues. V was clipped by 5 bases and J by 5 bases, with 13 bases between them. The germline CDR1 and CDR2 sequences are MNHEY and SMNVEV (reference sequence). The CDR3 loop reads CASSRGAYDQPQHF. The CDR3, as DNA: TGTGCCAGCAGTAGGGGGGCATACGATCAGCCCCAGCATTTT.

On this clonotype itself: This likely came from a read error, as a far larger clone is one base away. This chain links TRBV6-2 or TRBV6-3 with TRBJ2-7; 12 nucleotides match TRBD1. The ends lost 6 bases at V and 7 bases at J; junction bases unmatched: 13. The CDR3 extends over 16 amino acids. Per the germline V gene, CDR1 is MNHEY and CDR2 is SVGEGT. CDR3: CASSVPGQGAINEQYF. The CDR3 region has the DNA TGTGCCAGCAGCGTACCGGGACAGGGGGCAATTAATGAGCAGTACTTC.

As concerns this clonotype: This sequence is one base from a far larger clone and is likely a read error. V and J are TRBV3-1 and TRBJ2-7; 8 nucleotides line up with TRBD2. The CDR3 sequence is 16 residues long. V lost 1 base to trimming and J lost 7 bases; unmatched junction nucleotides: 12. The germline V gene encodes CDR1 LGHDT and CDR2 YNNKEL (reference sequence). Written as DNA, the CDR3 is TGTGCCAGCAGCCAAGTTAGCGGGACACTGGGCAATGAGCAGTACTTC. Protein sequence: CASSQVSGTLGNEQYF.

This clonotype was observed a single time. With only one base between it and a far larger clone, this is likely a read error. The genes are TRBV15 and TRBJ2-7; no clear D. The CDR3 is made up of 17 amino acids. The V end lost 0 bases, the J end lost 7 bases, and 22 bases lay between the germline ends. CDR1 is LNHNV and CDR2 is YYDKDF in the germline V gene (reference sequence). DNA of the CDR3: TGTGCCACCAGCAGAGATCCTCGGCTATCTTCCTACAATGAGCAGTACTTC. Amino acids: CATSRDPRLSSYNEQYF.